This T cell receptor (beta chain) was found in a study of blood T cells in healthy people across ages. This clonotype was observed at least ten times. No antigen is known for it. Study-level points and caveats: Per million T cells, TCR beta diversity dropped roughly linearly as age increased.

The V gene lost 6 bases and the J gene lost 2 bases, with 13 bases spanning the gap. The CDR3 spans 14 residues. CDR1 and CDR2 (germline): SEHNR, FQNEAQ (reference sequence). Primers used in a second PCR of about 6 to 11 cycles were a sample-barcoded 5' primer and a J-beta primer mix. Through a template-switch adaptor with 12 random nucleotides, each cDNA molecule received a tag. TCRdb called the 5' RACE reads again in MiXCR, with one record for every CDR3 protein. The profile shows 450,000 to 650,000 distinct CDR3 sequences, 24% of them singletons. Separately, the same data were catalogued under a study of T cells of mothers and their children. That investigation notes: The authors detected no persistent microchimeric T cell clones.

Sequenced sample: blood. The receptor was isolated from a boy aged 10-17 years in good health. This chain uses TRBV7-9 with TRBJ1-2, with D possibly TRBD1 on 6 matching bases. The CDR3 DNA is TGTGCCAGCAGTTTATCGCAGGGGAACTATGGCTACACCTTC. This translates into CASSLSQGNYGYTF.